The clone carrying this T cell receptor beta chain appeared a single time. The data were obtained in a study of blood T cell repertoires in COVID-19. V shed 5 bases, J shed 4 bases, and the junction held 7 bases outside the gene matches. Germline assignment: CDR1 MNHEY and CDR2 SVGAGI. The length of the CDR3 is 14 residues. The assay was immunoSEQ multiplex PCR, and TCRdb's table has in-frame clones only and misses some. The table shows about 340,000 clones, with around 91% occurring only once. This receptor was obtained from a young woman who had recovered from COVID-19. The J gene is TRBJ1-2, the V gene TRBV6-5; 7 nucleotides align to TRBD1. The material sequenced was peripheral blood. The CDR3 sequence is CASSTTGTAYGYTF. DNA for the CDR3: TGTGCCAGCAGTACAACCGGGACAGCCTATGGCTACACCTTC.